This T cell receptor beta chain came from a study of blood T cell repertoires in COVID-19. Study background: The cDNA or gDNA used as material had been derived from T cells, B-cell-depleted T cells, or PBMCs.

TCRdb keeps only in-frame clones here, not all; method: immunoSEQ multiplex PCR. The profile shows 200,000 to 250,000 clones, 82% of them singletons. Germline lookup yields CDR1 SGHVS and CDR2 FQNEAQ. V shed 2 bases, J shed 6 bases, and the junction held 5 bases outside the gene matches. The CDR3 loop spans 15 amino acids. Cohort 3 recovery required two negative PCRs, clearance, or symptom resolution. The clonotype comes from a woman aged 60-75 years who had recovered from COVID-19. The chain recombines TRBV7-8 with TRBJ2-1, with 9 bases aligning to TRBD1. Input material: PBMCs or T cells enriched from blood (not recorded which). CDR3 sequence: CASSLRDRVRNEQFF. In DNA form, the CDR3 reads TGTGCCAGCAGCTTACGGGACAGGGTCCGCAATGAGCAGTTCTTC.